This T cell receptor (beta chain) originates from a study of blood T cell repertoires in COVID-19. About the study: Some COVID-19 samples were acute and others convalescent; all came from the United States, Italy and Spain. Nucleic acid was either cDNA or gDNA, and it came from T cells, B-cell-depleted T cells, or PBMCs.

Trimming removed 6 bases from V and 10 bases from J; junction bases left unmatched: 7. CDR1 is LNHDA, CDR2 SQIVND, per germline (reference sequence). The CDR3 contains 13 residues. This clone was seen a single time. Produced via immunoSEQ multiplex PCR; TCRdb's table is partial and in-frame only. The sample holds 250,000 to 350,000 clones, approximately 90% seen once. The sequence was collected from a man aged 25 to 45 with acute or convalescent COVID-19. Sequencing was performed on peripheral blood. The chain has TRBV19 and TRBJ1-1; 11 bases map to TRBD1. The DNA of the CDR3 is TGTGCCAGTAGGGACAGGGGGCTGATCGGAGCTTTCTTT. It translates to CASRDRGLIGAFF.